The source of this TCR beta chain is a study of T cells in Graves' hyperthyroidism and ophthalmopathy. Exclusions: uncontrolled infection, other autoimmune disease, pregnancy, lactation. RNA transcripts yielded amplified TCR beta CDR3 regions. HTBI primers drove first-round RT-PCR of the TCR CDR3. TCRdb re-called the multiplex PCR reads through MiXCR, storing one row per CDR3 protein. The sample shows about 540,000 distinct CDR3 sequences, under 60% of them seen only once. This clonotype occurred a few times. The CDR3 sequence is 14 residues long. The germline gives CDR1 GTSNPN, CDR2 SVGIG (reference sequence). Between the trimmed V and J ends, which lost 0 bases and 11 bases, there was a span of 14 bases.

The source material was peripheral blood or thyroid tissue (not recorded which). This TCR was recovered from a woman aged 18-29 years with Graves' hyperthyroidism. The chain couples TRBV30 to TRBJ1-6; D perhaps matches TRBD1 (5 bases). The CDR3 nucleotides read TGTGCCTGGAGTGTCTCCAGGGAGGGAGCACCCCTCCACTTT. The encoded protein is CAWSVSREGAPLHF.